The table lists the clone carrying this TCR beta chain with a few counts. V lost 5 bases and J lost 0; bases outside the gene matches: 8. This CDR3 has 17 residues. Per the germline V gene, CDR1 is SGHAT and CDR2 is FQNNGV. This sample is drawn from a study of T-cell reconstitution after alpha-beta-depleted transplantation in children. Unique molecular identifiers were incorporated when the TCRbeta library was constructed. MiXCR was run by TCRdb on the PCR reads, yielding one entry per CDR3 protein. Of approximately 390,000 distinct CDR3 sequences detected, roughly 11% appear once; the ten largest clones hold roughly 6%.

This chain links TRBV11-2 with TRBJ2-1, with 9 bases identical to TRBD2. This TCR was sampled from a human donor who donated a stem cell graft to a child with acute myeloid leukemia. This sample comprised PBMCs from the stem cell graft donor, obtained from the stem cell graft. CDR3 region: CASSPLSGRSSYNEQFF. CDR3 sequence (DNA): TGTGCCAGCAGCCCCCTTAGCGGGAGAAGCTCCTACAATGAGCAGTTCTTC.